The 9 T cell receptor beta chains presented below share a single source sample, sequenced in a study of blood T cell repertoires in COVID-19. Produced via immunoSEQ multiplex PCR; TCRdb's table is partial and in-frame only. The sample contains fewer than 250,000 clones, over 75% of which appear only once. The sample was peripheral blood. Every receptor here comes from a woman aged 40 to 50 with acute or convalescent COVID-19.

The V call is TRBV30, the J call TRBJ2-7; 12 bases line up with TRBD2. The CDR3 consists of 16 residues. Germline CDR1 and CDR2: GTSNPN and SVGIG (reference sequence). J lost 0 bases, V lost 3 bases, and 6 bases had no gene match. CDR3 in amino acids: CAWSPLAGGLSYEQYV. The CDR3 coding sequence is TGTGCCTGGAGCCCACTAGCGGGGGGCCTCTCCTACGAGCAGTACGTC.

The chain is built from TRBV7-3 and TRBJ2-7; TRBD2 matches 10 bases. The CDR3 loop spans 20 amino acids. The ends lost 4 bases at V and 2 bases at J; junction bases unmatched: 20. Germline CDR1 is SGHTA and CDR2 is FQGTGA. The CDR3 nucleotides read TGTGCCAGCAGCTCCCAGGTCGGGCCTAGCGGGGGAGGAGGGACCTACGAGCAGTACGTC. Translated, it gives CASSSQVGPSGGGGTYEQYV.

The chain uses TRBV24-1 and TRBJ1-1, with 11 bases identical to TRBD1. Trimming removed 4 bases from V and 6 bases from J; junction bases left unmatched: 9. The V gene's germline CDR1 is KGHDR and CDR2 SFDVKD. The CDR3 is 16 residues long. CDR3: CATSDPGQGDSSEAFF. The CDR3, as DNA: TGTGCCACCAGTGACCCGGGACAGGGGGATTCGTCTGAAGCTTTCTTT.

This sequence joins TRBV2 and TRBJ1-1; no firm D call. This CDR3 is built from 16 residues. V was trimmed by 2 bases and J by 4 bases, leaving 17 bases between them. Germline V gene lookup returns CDR1 SNHLY and CDR2 FYNNEI. The CDR3 is CASSEIWPGGGTEAFF. CDR3 in DNA: TGTGCCAGCAGTGAAATCTGGCCCGGCGGAGGCACTGAAGCTTTCTTT.

V is TRBV5-4 and J is TRBJ1-2; 8 bases are shared with TRBD1. V shed 6 bases and J 8 bases; nucleotides not matched to a gene: 12. The CDR3 totals 14 residues. Germline-derived CDR1 and CDR2 are SGHNT and YYREEE (reference sequence). CDR3 sequence (DNA): TGTGCCAGCACCCGCGGGACAGGCGTACTGGGCTACACCTTC. It codes for CASTRGTGVLGYTF.

The chain links TRBV5-1 to TRBJ1-4; 11 nucleotides agree with TRBD1. This CDR3 is 16 amino acids long. Germline V gene sequence: CDR1 SGHRS, CDR2 YFSETQ. V was clipped by 4 bases and J by 2 bases; unmatched bases: 4. CDR3 DNA: TGCGCCAGCAGCGTCGGACAGGGGGCCACTAATGAAAAACTGTTTTTT. The encoded protein is CASSVGQGATNEKLFF. The complete variable domain, with remaining parts taken from reference TRBV5-1 and TRBJ1-4, reads KAGVTQTPRYLIKTRGQQVTLSCSPISGHRSVSWYQQTPGQGLQFLFEYFSETQRNKGNFPGRFSGRQFSNSRSEMNVSTLELGDSALYLCASSVGQGATNEKLFFGSGTQLSVL.

The CDR3 protein is CASRRDSSSHNEQFF. DNA for the CDR3: TGTGCCAGTAGGAGGGACTCCTCCTCACACAATGAGCAGTTCTTC. The gene calls are TRBV19 and TRBJ2-1, with TRBD2 as a possible D gene (6 bases). The V gene's germline CDR1 is LNHDA and CDR2 SQIVND (reference sequence). The CDR3 has 15 residues. Trimming took off 6 bases at V and 5 bases at J, with 17 bases between the two ends.

The chain recombines TRBV18 with TRBJ1-2; 8 bases match TRBD1. The CDR3 loop spans 15 amino acids. V was pared by 2 bases and J by 5 bases, with 7 bases of the junction left unmatched. Germline CDR1 reads KGHSH; CDR2 reads LQKENI. The CDR3 here is CASSPGGQEGYGYTF. In DNA form, the CDR3 reads TGTGCCAGCTCACCAGGGGGACAGGAGGGGTATGGCTACACCTTC.

J is TRBJ2-7 and V is TRBV19; TRBD1 matches at 8 bases. Germline loops: CDR1 LNHDA, CDR2 SQIVND (reference sequence). The CDR3 extends over 23 amino acids. The V segment lost 3 bases and the J segment 1 base; nucleotides outside the gene matches: 29. The CDR3 here is CASSIFFAGGIKNIRVGSYEQYV. The CDR3 nucleotides are TGTGCCAGTAGTATTTTTTTTGCAGGGGGCATCAAAAATATCCGAGTTGGTTCCTACGAGCAGTACGTC.